This T cell receptor beta chain was identified during a study of B cell selection in AIRE deficiency. Whole-study results and caveats: Approximately 29% of healthy-shared Treg sequences were found among patient Tconv cells.

CDR3 length: 15 residues. V shed 2 bases and J 5 bases; nucleotides not matched to a gene: 5. Germline loops: CDR1 SGHRS, CDR2 YFSETQ. Details on this clone: Its antigen is not identified.

Sequencing used immunoSEQ multiplex PCR; TCRdb keeps in-frame clones, though not all of them. The sample comprises about 18,000 clones, about 93% of which are singletons, and 0.75% to 0.9% rests with the top ten. Regulatory T cells were sorted as CD4+CD25hiCD127low/negative cells. The chain combines TRBV5-1 with TRBJ2-3, with 10 bases matching TRBD2. The sequencing input was CD4+CD25+ Tregs sorted from PBMCs. The receptor was isolated from a human donor in good health. The CDR3 DNA is TGCGCCAGCAGCTTAGGGGGGACTAGCGTAGATACGCAGTATTTT. Translated: CASSLGGTSVDTQYF.